The clone carrying this TCR beta chain was seen a handful of times. This sample is part of a study of CD8 T cells in ankylosing spondylitis. CDR3 length equals 15 residues. The germline gives CDR1 LGHNA, CDR2 YSLEER. Trimming took 5 bases from V and 4 from J; bases not matched to a gene: 9. TCRdb itself ran the 5' RACE reads through MiXCR, one entry per CDR3 protein. The table has roughly 180,000 distinct CDR3 sequences, 9.8% seen once. The source of this sequence is a female donor with ankylosing spondylitis or in good health (not recorded which). The V call is TRBV4-3, the J call TRBJ2-3; the match to TRBD2 covers 7 bases. Sequencing was performed on blood, either unsorted or a sorted T cell fraction (not recorded which). DNA for the CDR3: TGCGCCAGCAGCGAAAAGGCGGGAGTTGCAGATACGCAGTATTTT. Translating it yields CASSEKAGVADTQYF.